This T cell receptor (beta chain) appears in the sequencing data of a study of beta chain features in type 1 diabetes. For the study at large: Sorted cells examined across all samples numbered about 110,000,000.

Stem cell-like memory, regulatory, central memory and naive CD4+ cells were sorted via CD45RO/CCR7/CD25/CD127/CD95/CD27. CDR3 length equals 16 residues. V was cut by 4 bases and J by 4 bases, with 20 bases left in between. CDR1 MDHEN and CDR2 SYDVKM come from the germline V gene. The study reverse transcribed the entire isolated RNA, so it sequenced expressed TCRB transcripts. The method was immunoSEQ multiplex PCR; TCRdb's version includes in-frame clones alone and lacks a portion of them. Among approximately 120,000 clones listed, approximately 39% were seen once. V is TRBV28 and J is TRBJ2-7; no clear D. The sample taken for sequencing was stem cell memory CD4+ T cells from blood. This sequence was found in a woman between 18 and 29 years old in good health. For the CDR3, the DNA is TGTGCCAGCAGTTCCCGGGTCCAAAACAAGAGGTACGAGCAGTACTTC. Its translation: CASSSRVQNKRYEQYF.